Shown below are 15 T cell receptor beta chains from a single sample sequenced in a study of cytomegalovirus exposure and HLA in healthy donors. In the PCR, 60 Vbeta and 13 Jbeta primers were used. Sequencing was performed with immunoSEQ multiplex PCR; in TCRdb, only in-frame clones are kept and a portion is missing. Altogether 160,000 or so clones are present, about two thirds being singletons, with the ten largest covering about 2.5%. Sequenced: PBMCs. These receptors originate from a human donor in good health.

This clone was recorded once. This chain connects TRBV25-1 to TRBJ2-5; D perhaps matches TRBD1 (6 bases). The last part of the DNA fits TRBJ2-7 better; the J call may be wrong. Germline lookup yields CDR1 MGHDK and CDR2 SYGVNS. The CDR3 is 15 residues long. The CDR3 here is CASSEGAGASYEQYF. DNA for the CDR3: TGTGCCAGCAGTGAAGGGGCAGGGGCCTCCTACGAGCAGTACTTC.

V gene TRBV6-5 combines with J gene TRBJ2-5, with no clear D. Germline V gene data show CDR1 as MNHEY and CDR2 as SVGAGI. V lost 4 bases and J 6 bases, leaving 12 bases between the germline ends. This CDR3 contains 13 residues. The CDR3 loop is CASSSPDKQTQYF. The CDR3 nucleotides read TGTGCCAGCAGTTCACCCGACAAACAGACCCAGTACTTC.

CDR3 bases: TGCGCCAGCAGCCAACTCACCGCCGGGACAGGGGGGAATCAGCCCCAGCATTTT. Its protein is CASSQLTAGTGGNQPQHF. The gene calls are TRBV4-1 and TRBJ1-5; 11 bases map to TRBD1. J lost 4 bases, V lost 2 bases, and 10 bases had no gene match. The V gene's germline CDR1 is MGHRA and CDR2 YSYEKL. There are 18 residues in the CDR3.

CDR3 protein: CASSPGRERYGYTF. In DNA, the CDR3 is TGTGCCAGCAGCCCGGGGCGGGAAAGGTATGGCTACACCTTC. The chain links TRBV6-6 to TRBJ1-2; maybe TRBD1 (5 bases). Trimming shortened V by 6 bases and J by 5 bases, and 16 bases separated the two germline ends. The CDR3 is 14 amino acids. From germline, CDR1 is MNHNY and CDR2 SVGAGI (reference sequence).

The chain recombines TRBV15 with TRBJ1-1; the match to TRBD1 covers 7 bases. CDR3 length: 17 residues. Germline V gives CDR1 LNHNV, CDR2 YYDKDF (reference sequence). With V trimmed by 3 bases and J by 2 bases, 12 bases remained unmatched. The CDR3 DNA follows: TGTGCCACCAGCAGTCACCTCTCCGGGACAGAAAACACTGAAGCTTTCTTT. This gives the protein CATSSHLSGTENTEAFF.

CDR3 in amino acids: CASSSGQTYGYTF. CDR3 DNA: TGTGCCAGCAGCAGCGGGCAGACCTATGGCTACACCTTC. V is TRBV5-6 and J is TRBJ1-2, with D unclear. Trimming shortened V by 4 bases and J by 4 bases, and 11 bases separated the two germline ends. This CDR3 region has 13 residues. The V gene's germline CDR1 is SGHDT and CDR2 YYEEEE.

The chain employs TRBV7-3 and TRBJ1-6; D may be TRBD1 (5 bases). V lost 3 bases and J 4 bases, leaving 7 bases between the germline ends. CDR1 and CDR2 (germline): SGHTA, FQGTGA. CDR3 length equals 14 residues. Written as DNA, the CDR3 is TGTGCCAGCAGCTTGGACACTTATAATTCACCCCTCCACTTT. Translation gives CASSLDTYNSPLHF.

This chain uses TRBV5-4 with TRBJ2-2; 10 bases align to TRBD2. After removal of 0 bases from V and 4 bases from J, the junction contained 3 bases not matched to a gene. The CDR3 spans 16 residues. CDR1 and CDR2 from the germline V gene are SGHNT and YYREEE (reference sequence). The CDR3 protein is CASSLGASGGTGELFF. The CDR3 DNA reads TGTGCCAGCAGCTTGGGGGCTAGCGGGGGCACCGGGGAGCTGTTTTTT.

The V and J genes are TRBV9 and TRBJ2-2; D is possibly TRBD2 (6 bases). The CDR3 runs to 15 residues. Looked up from germline, CDR1 is SGDLS and CDR2 is YYNGEE. The V end lost 0 bases, the J end lost 3 bases, and 9 bases lay between the germline ends. The CDR3 sequence is CASSVVWEDTGELFF. The CDR3 DNA reads TGTGCCAGCAGCGTAGTGTGGGAGGACACCGGGGAGCTGTTTTTT.

This chain uses TRBV12-5 with TRBJ1-2, with 10 bases aligning to TRBD1. Germline values: CDR1 LGHNT, CDR2 FRNRAP. CDR3 length equals 18 residues. The V gene end was trimmed by 1 base and the J gene end by 3 bases; junction bases not matched to a gene: 11. CDR3 nucleotides: TGTGCTAGTGGTTTGGAAGTTCAGACAGGGGGCAAAGACTATGGCTACACCTTC. Translating gives CASGLEVQTGGKDYGYTF. Based on the CDR3 plus reference TRBV12-5 and TRBJ1-2, the full variable domain is DARVTQTPRHKVTEMGQEVTMRCQPILGHNTVFWYRQTMMQGLELLAYFRNRAPLDDSGMPKDRFSAEMPDATLATLKIQPSEPRDSAVYFCASGLEVQTGGKDYGYTFGSGTRLTVV.

As concerns this clone: The same CDR3 can be traced to other DNA sequences in this sample. V usage is TRBV18 and J usage is TRBJ2-7; perhaps TRBD2 as D (5 bases). Trimming cost V 6 bases and J 2 bases, with 17 bases left between them. CDR1 and CDR2 (germline): KGHSH, LQKENI. The CDR3 runs 15 residues. The CDR3 sequence is CASSPPRGGPYEQYF. The CDR3 DNA is TGTGCCAGCTCTCCCCCTCGCGGAGGCCCCTACGAGCAGTACTTC.

The table lists this clone with a few counts. Here the CDR3 DNA reads TGTGCCAGCAGTGCCGGGACAGGGCGCGCACCCCTCCACTTT. Protein: CASSAGTGRAPLHF. The J gene is TRBJ1-6, the V gene TRBV6-1; 9 nucleotides line up with TRBD1. The CDR3 is 14 residues long. Trimming removed 4 bases from V and 11 bases from J; junction bases left unmatched: 6. Germline loops: CDR1 MNHNS, CDR2 SASEGT.

The chain is built from TRBV9 and TRBJ1-1, with D perhaps matching TRBD1 (5 bases). V shed 3 bases and J shed 0 bases, with 21 bases lying between them. CDR3 size: 18 residues. The germline CDR1 and CDR2 sequences are SGDLS and YYNGEE. CDR3 protein: CASSAEPGTANVNTEAFF. As DNA, the CDR3 is TGTGCCAGCAGCGCGGAGCCCGGGACTGCCAACGTGAACACTGAAGCTTTCTTT.

The sample holds a few counts of this clone. The J gene is TRBJ1-4, the V gene TRBV7-9, with a possible D match to TRBD1 (6 bases). The CDR3 length is 14 residues. Germline V gene lookup returns CDR1 SEHNR and CDR2 FQNEAQ (reference sequence). The V and J ends lost 5 bases and 8 bases respectively, with 15 bases between them. As DNA, the CDR3 is TGTGCCAGCAGCCCGGACAGCCTTTGGGAAAAACTGTTTTTT. Protein product: CASSPDSLWEKLFF. Supplemented by reference TRBV7-9 and TRBJ1-4, the full variable domain reads DTGVSQNPRHKITKRGQNVTFRCDPISEHNRLYWYRQTLGQGPEFLTYFQNEAQLEKSRLLSDRFSAERPKGSFSTLEIQRTEQGDSAMYLCASSPDSLWEKLFFGSGTQLSVL.

This clone was counted a few times. The V and J genes are TRBV6-1 and TRBJ1-6; no reliable D call. The CDR3 loop spans 13 amino acids. The V and J ends lost 7 bases and 0 bases respectively, with 4 bases between them. Germline-derived CDR1 and CDR2 are MNHNS and SASEGT. Here the CDR3 DNA reads TGTGCCAGCAAGAGCTCCTATAATTCACCCCTCCACTTT. This codes for CASKSSYNSPLHF.